The sequence of this TCR beta chain was determined in a study of cytomegalovirus exposure and HLA in healthy donors. Study-level findings and limits: Later analysis showed most CMV-associated TCR beta chains appearing HLA-restricted.

PCR involved 60 Vbeta and 13 Jbeta primers. The protocol was immunoSEQ multiplex PCR, while the TCRdb copy is restricted to in-frame clones and leaves out a portion. This table holds 150,000 to 200,000 clones, 85% found once. Germline assignment: CDR1 SGHDT and CDR2 YYEEEE. The ends were cut back, 0 bases at V and 3 bases at J, with 13 bases in the middle. The CDR3 loop spans 15 amino acids. Comments on this clone: Its specificity is unknown.

Input material: PBMCs. This receptor was identified in a woman aged 50 to 60 in good health and CMV-seronegative. The rearrangement links TRBV5-6 to TRBJ2-7; maybe TRBD2 (5 bases). CDR3 sequence reads: CASSLEASPDYEQYF. CDR3 coding DNA: TGTGCCAGCAGCTTGGAGGCTAGCCCAGACTACGAGCAGTACTTC.